Each of the 26 T cell receptor beta chains below was sequenced from the same sample in a study of cytomegalovirus exposure and HLA in healthy donors. 13 Jbeta primers and 60 Vbeta primers were used for the PCR. Using immunoSEQ multiplex PCR, the repertoire was profiled, and TCRdb retains in-frame clones only, with some absent. The sample lists approximately 120,000 clones, around three quarters seen once, with roughly 13% in the top ten. Sequencing was done on a sample of PBMCs. The source of these receptors is a woman in her forties in good health and CMV-seropositive.

This clone has a handful of counts. The chain couples TRBV18 to TRBJ2-7, with D unresolved. This CDR3 is built from 12 residues. The germline V gene has CDR1 KGHSH and CDR2 LQKENI. The V and J ends lost 4 bases and 7 bases respectively, with 11 bases between them. The CDR3 DNA reads as TGTGCCAGCTCACGATTAACTGCAGAGCAGTACTTC. Encoded protein: CASSRLTAEQYF.

The rearrangement joins TRBV5-4 to TRBJ2-3; 12 bases map to TRBD2. This CDR3 is 17 amino acids long. Germline V gives CDR1 SGHNT, CDR2 YYREEE (reference sequence). The V segment lost 0 bases and the J segment 5 bases; nucleotides outside the gene matches: 7. CDR3 protein: CASSLARLAGAVDTQYF. The CDR3 bases are TGTGCCAGCAGCTTGGCCCGACTAGCGGGAGCGGTAGATACGCAGTATTTT.

This clone showed up just a few times. This chain links TRBV11-2 with TRBJ2-3; no clear D gene. The germline CDR1 and CDR2 sequences are SGHAT and FQNNGV. The CDR3 is 12 amino acids. Trimming pared 8 bases from V and 2 bases from J, leaving 8 bases between. The DNA for the CDR3 is TGTGCCAGCCGAGATGTCACAGATACGCAGTATTTT. The encoded protein is CASRDVTDTQYF.

The gene calls are TRBV11-2 and TRBJ2-7; the match to TRBD2 covers 7 bases. V dropped 2 bases and J dropped 4; count of bases not matched to a gene: 5. Germline CDR1 SGHAT, CDR2 FQNNGV. The CDR3 length is 14 residues. The CDR3 loop reads CASSLRDYAYEQYF. The CDR3 DNA reads as TGTGCCAGCAGCTTAAGGGACTACGCATACGAGCAGTACTTC.

The chain employs TRBV28 and TRBJ2-3; possibly TRBD1 for D (5 bases). Per the germline V gene, CDR1 is MDHEN and CDR2 is SYDVKM. V was shortened by 8 bases and J by 3 bases, with 18 bases between the two germline ends. The CDR3 consists of 15 residues. The CDR3 protein is CASDQGDMRTDTQYF. The CDR3 DNA is TGTGCCAGCGATCAAGGGGATATGAGGACAGATACGCAGTATTTT.

This chain joins TRBV5-1 and TRBJ2-1; a possible D gene is TRBD2 (6 bases). Germline-derived CDR1 and CDR2 are SGHRS and YFSETQ. This CDR3 region has 15 residues. V was pared by 0 bases and J by 2 bases, with 9 bases between. The CDR3 nucleotides read TGCGCCAGCAGCTTGGCCGGGGAGGCCTACAATGAGCAGTTCTTC. Its protein product is CASSLAGEAYNEQFF.

The J gene is TRBJ1-1, the V gene TRBV5-1, with 9 bases that match TRBD1. CDR1 and CDR2 from the germline V gene are SGHRS and YFSETQ. The CDR3 has 14 residues. The trim removed 4 bases at V and 0 bases at J, leaving 1 base unmatched. CDR3 sequence (DNA): TGCGCCAGCAGCCGGACAGGGGTGAACACTGAAGCTTTCTTT. Translation: CASSRTGVNTEAFF.

For this clone: This sample also contains other DNA sequences that code for the same CDR3. The chain is built from TRBV6-1 and TRBJ2-1; 12 nucleotides match TRBD2. The CDR3 is 14 residues long. Germline lookup yields CDR1 MNHNS and CDR2 SASEGT. The ends lost 7 bases at V and 4 bases at J; junction bases unmatched: 2. The CDR3 DNA sequence: TGTGCCAGCACCCTAGCGGGAGGGTACAATGAGCAGTTCTTC. This gives the protein CASTLAGGYNEQFF.

The chain has TRBV7-9 and TRBJ1-4; D unclear. CDR1 is SEHNR, CDR2 FQNEAQ, per germline (reference sequence). Trimming shortened V by 1 base and J by 8 bases, and 14 bases separated the two germline ends. This CDR3 has 15 residues. The CDR3 is CASSLDDPTGEKLFF. In nucleotides, the CDR3 is TGTGCCAGCAGCTTAGATGATCCCACCGGGGAAAAACTGTTTTTT.

The J gene is TRBJ1-2, the V gene TRBV7-9, with 9 positions matching TRBD1. The CDR3 is 14 residues long. The V gene end was trimmed by 8 bases and the J gene end by 5 bases; junction bases not matched to a gene: 9. Germline loops: CDR1 SEHNR, CDR2 FQNEAQ (reference sequence). The CDR3 protein is CASGSSQGAYGYTF. The CDR3 DNA is TGTGCCAGCGGCTCCTCACAGGGGGCGTATGGCTACACCTTC.

This clone has only a few counts. The J gene is TRBJ2-5, the V gene TRBV7-2; TRBD2 aligns across 12 bases. V gave up 4 bases and J gave up 2 bases; unmatched junction bases: 8. This CDR3 region has 17 residues. Germline CDR1 is SGHTA and CDR2 is FQGNSA. Here the CDR3 reads CASSSGFGTSGQETQYF. DNA of the CDR3: TGTGCCAGCAGCTCCGGGTTCGGGACTAGCGGGCAAGAGACCCAGTACTTC.

This clone showed up just once. The chain carries TRBV28 and TRBJ2-1; 8 bases are a match to TRBD2. Germline assignment: CDR1 MDHEN and CDR2 SYDVKM. The CDR3 has 18 residues. After removal of 2 bases from V and 4 bases from J, the junction contained 13 bases not matched to a gene. CDR3 sequence reads: CASSLTKVGSSGYNEQFF. The CDR3 DNA follows: TGTGCCAGCAGTTTAACGAAGGTCGGGTCTAGCGGGTACAATGAGCAGTTCTTC. The whole variable domain, remainder taken from reference TRBV28 and TRBJ2-1, is DVKVTQSSRYLVKRTGEKVFLECVQDMDHENMFWYRQDPGLGLRLIYFSYDVKMKEKGDIPEGYSVSREKKERFSLILESASTNQTSMYLCASSLTKVGSSGYNEQFFGPGTRLTVL.

The chain is built from TRBV5-4 and TRBJ2-5, with D hard to call. Germline lookup yields CDR1 SGHNT and CDR2 YYREEE (reference sequence). Deletions cut 2 bases from V and 2 bases from J, with 10 bases between. The CDR3 runs to 14 residues. The CDR3 bases are TGTGCCAGCAGCTTTATGTCAGTTCAAGAGACCCAGTACTTC. This sequence encodes CASSFMSVQETQYF.

In this sample, this clone turned up a few times. The chain employs TRBV7-2 and TRBJ2-2; maybe TRBD1 (6 bases). Germline CDR1 SGHTA, CDR2 FQGNSA. V was shortened by 8 bases and J by 2 bases, with 12 bases between the two germline ends. CDR3 length: 14 amino acids. The CDR3 DNA follows: TGTGCCAGCCAAGGGACACTTAACACCGGGGAGCTGTTTTTT. Its protein is CASQGTLNTGELFF.

J is TRBJ2-3 and V is TRBV4-2, with TRBD1 as a possible D gene (5 bases). The CDR3 length is 14 residues. CDR1 and CDR2 from the germline V gene are LGHNA and YNFKEQ. V was pared by 1 base and J by 6 bases, with 11 bases between. The CDR3, as DNA: TGTGCCAGCAGCCAAGTGTCAGGGCTCGATACGCAGTATTTT. Translation gives CASSQVSGLDTQYF.

In DNA form, the CDR3 reads TGTGCCAGCAGCGCATCCTTGGCGACAGGGGGCGGCGTTGGCTACACCTTC. It translates to CASSASLATGGGVGYTF. V usage is TRBV9 and J usage is TRBJ1-2, with 10 bases matching TRBD1. Germline V lookup: CDR1 SGDLS, CDR2 YYNGEE. Trimming cost V 3 bases and J 7 bases; bases outside gene matches: 15. The CDR3 runs 17 residues. Together with reference TRBV9 and TRBJ1-2, the CDR3 gives the full variable domain: DSGVTQTPKHLITATGQRVTLRCSPRSGDLSVYWYQQSLDQGLQFLIQYYNGEERAKGNILERFSAQQFPDLHSELNLSSLELGDSALYFCASSASLATGGGVGYTFGSGTRLTVV.

The chain employs TRBV28 and TRBJ2-7, with 7 bases fitting TRBD1. The CDR3 has 14 residues. The junction had 7 bases not matched to a gene; V was cut back by 5 bases and J by 3 bases. Germline CDR1 reads MDHEN; CDR2 reads SYDVKM. DNA for the CDR3: TGTGCCAGCAGTAACGGGGACAGAGGCTACGAGCAGTACTTC. It codes for CASSNGDRGYEQYF.

V gene TRBV7-2 combines with J gene TRBJ2-1; D not resolved. The CDR3 totals 14 residues. CDR1 is SGHTA and CDR2 is FQGNSA in the germline V gene. The germline V and J ends were trimmed by 1 base and 4 bases, with 8 bases remaining between them. In nucleotides, the CDR3 is TGTGCCAGCAGCTTAGGAGGCGGTTACAATGAGCAGTTCTTC. Amino acids: CASSLGGGYNEQFF.

In DNA, the CDR3 is TGTGCCAGTAGTATGGAGCGGGAGGGCCGGGGGGGCACAGATACGCAGTATTTT. This translates into CASSMEREGRGGTDTQYF. The chain couples TRBV19 to TRBJ2-3; 10 bases fit TRBD2. This CDR3 has 18 amino acids. V gave up 3 bases and J gave up 1 base; unmatched junction bases: 10. Germline CDR1 and CDR2: LNHDA and SQIVND (reference sequence).

V usage is TRBV5-1 and J usage is TRBJ2-7, with 10 nucleotides matching TRBD2. The CDR3 loop spans 14 amino acids. Germline trimming cut 7 bases from V and 4 bases from J; bases unmatched to any gene: 8. The V gene's germline CDR1 is SGHRS and CDR2 YFSETQ. The CDR3 sequence is CASRRAGGGYEQYF. Written as DNA, the CDR3 is TGCGCCAGCCGCCGAGCGGGAGGGGGATACGAGCAGTACTTC.

The CDR3, as DNA: TGCGCCAGCAGCTTAAGACTAGCGGGGGTTGAGGCCGAGCAGTACTTC. It encodes CASSLRLAGVEAEQYF. The rearrangement links TRBV5-1 to TRBJ2-7; 12 positions match TRBD2. Trimming took 2 bases from V and 6 from J; bases not matched to a gene: 9. The CDR3 is made up of 16 amino acids. The germline V gene encodes CDR1 SGHRS and CDR2 YFSETQ. The variable domain in full, with the rest retrieved from reference TRBV5-1 and TRBJ2-7, is KAGVTQTPRYLIKTRGQQVTLSCSPISGHRSVSWYQQTPGQGLQFLFEYFSETQRNKGNFPGRFSGRQFSNSRSEMNVSTLELGDSALYLCASSLRLAGVEAEQYFGPGTRLTVT.

CDR3 residues: CASSLGSGGYQETQYF. DNA of the CDR3: TGTGCCAGCAGCTTAGGGAGCGGGGGGTACCAAGAGACCCAGTACTTC. The chain is built from TRBV7-3 and TRBJ2-5; 9 positions match TRBD2. Germline V gene sequence: CDR1 SGHTA, CDR2 FQGTGA. The CDR3 runs 16 residues. The trim removed 2 bases at V and 0 bases at J, leaving 4 bases unmatched.

The CDR3 region is CATLGQGRNEQFF. DNA of the CDR3: TGTGCCACCTTAGGACAGGGGAGGAATGAGCAGTTCTTC. The genes are TRBV19 and TRBJ2-1; TRBD1 aligns across 9 bases. After removal of 10 bases from V and 7 bases from J, the junction contained 8 bases not matched to a gene. CDR1 and CDR2 (germline): LNHDA, SQIVND (reference sequence). The CDR3 totals 13 residues.

CDR3 amino acids: CASTDSSSGNTIYF. As DNA, the CDR3 is TGTGCCAGCACGGACAGTTCCTCTGGAAACACCATATATTTT. The chain links TRBV28 to TRBJ1-3; perhaps TRBD1 as D (6 bases). Looked up from germline, CDR1 is MDHEN and CDR2 is SYDVKM. Trimming took off 7 bases at V and 0 bases at J, with 10 bases between the two ends. The CDR3 is made up of 14 amino acids. The whole variable domain, filled in from reference TRBV28 and TRBJ1-3, reads DVKVTQSSRYLVKRTGEKVFLECVQDMDHENMFWYRQDPGLGLRLIYFSYDVKMKEKGDIPEGYSVSREKKERFSLILESASTNQTSMYLCASTDSSSGNTIYFGEGSWLTVV.

This clone was detected only a few times. The J gene is TRBJ1-5, the V gene TRBV21-1; the table gives TRBD1 as D, unverified against the DNA. TRBV21-1 is labeled a pseudogene. The CDR3 contains 17 residues. The CDR3 coding sequence is TGTGCCAGCAGCAAAGCGACCCGACAGGAGGGCAATCAGCCCCAGCATTTT. It codes for CASSKATRQEGNQPQHF.

The rearrangement uses TRBV11-2 and TRBJ2-5; TRBD2 matches at 11 bases. The junction had 1 base not matched to a gene; V was cut back by 3 bases and J by 1 base. This CDR3 has 15 residues. Germline CDR1 reads SGHAT; CDR2 reads FQNNGV. The chain's CDR3 is CASSLGLAAQETQYF. The CDR3 nucleotides read TGTGCCAGCAGCTTGGGACTAGCGGCCCAAGAGACCCAGTACTTC.